The table lists the clone carrying this T cell receptor beta chain with a few counts. The data belong to a study of blood T cells in healthy people across ages. A J-beta primer mix and a sample-barcoded 5' primer were used in a second PCR of roughly 7 to 12 cycles. Using its own MiXCR run on the 5' RACE reads, TCRdb lists one record per CDR3 protein. The table records 1.6 million or so distinct CDR3 sequences, about 31% of them present only once. This CDR3 has 15 residues. Germline V gene lookup returns CDR1 SGHRS and CDR2 YFSETQ. V was shortened by 1 base and J by 3 bases, with 11 bases between the two germline ends.

The rearrangement links TRBV5-1 to TRBJ2-1, with D perhaps TRBD2 (6 bases). The specimen sequenced was blood. The origin of this receptor is a woman aged 25 to 39 in good health. The CDR3 loop is CASSLTGENYNEQFF. For the CDR3, the DNA is TGCGCCAGCAGCTTGACGGGAGAGAACTACAATGAGCAGTTCTTC.